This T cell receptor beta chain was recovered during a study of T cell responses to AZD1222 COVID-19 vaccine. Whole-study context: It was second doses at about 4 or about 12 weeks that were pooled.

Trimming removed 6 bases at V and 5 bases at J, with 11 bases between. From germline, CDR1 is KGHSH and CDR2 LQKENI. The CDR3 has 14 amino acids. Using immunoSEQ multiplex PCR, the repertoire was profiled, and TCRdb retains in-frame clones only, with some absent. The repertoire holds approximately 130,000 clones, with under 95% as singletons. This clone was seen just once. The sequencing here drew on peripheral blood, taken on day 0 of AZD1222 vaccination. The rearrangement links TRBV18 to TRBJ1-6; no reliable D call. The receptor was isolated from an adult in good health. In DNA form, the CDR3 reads TGTGCCAGCTCGTACAGCGGGGATAATTCACCCCTCCACTTT. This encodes CASSYSGDNSPLHF.